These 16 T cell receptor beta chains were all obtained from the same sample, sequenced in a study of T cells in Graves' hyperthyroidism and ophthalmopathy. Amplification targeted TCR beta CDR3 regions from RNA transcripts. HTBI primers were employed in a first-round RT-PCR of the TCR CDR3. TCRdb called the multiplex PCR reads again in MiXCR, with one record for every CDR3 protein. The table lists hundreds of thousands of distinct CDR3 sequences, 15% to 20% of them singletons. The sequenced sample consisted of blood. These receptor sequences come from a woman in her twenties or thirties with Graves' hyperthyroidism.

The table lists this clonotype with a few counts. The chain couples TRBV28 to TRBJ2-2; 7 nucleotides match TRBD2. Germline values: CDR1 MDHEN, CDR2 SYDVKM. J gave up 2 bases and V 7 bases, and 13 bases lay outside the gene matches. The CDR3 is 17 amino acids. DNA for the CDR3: TGTGCCAGCACCTCCCTTTGGGCGGGGGATAACACCGGGGAGCTGTTTTTT. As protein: CASTSLWAGDNTGELFF.

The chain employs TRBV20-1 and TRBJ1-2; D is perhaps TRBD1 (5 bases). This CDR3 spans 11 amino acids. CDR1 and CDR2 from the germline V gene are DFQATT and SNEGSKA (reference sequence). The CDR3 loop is CNLPGGGGYTF. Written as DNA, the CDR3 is TGCAACCTGCCGGGGGGAGGTGGCTACACCTTC.

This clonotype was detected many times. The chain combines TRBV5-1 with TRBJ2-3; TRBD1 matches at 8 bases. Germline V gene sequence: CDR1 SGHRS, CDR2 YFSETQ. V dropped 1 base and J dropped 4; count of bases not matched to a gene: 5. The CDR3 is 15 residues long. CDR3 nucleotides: TGCGCCAGCAGCTTGCGACAGGGGAAGTCAGATACGCAGTATTTT. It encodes CASSLRQGKSDTQYF.

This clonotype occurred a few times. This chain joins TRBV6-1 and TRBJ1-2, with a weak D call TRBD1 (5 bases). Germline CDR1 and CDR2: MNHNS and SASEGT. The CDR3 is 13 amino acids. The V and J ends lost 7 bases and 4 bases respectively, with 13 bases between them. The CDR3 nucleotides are TGTGCCAGCAAGGAGGGAGGGGCCTATGGCTACACCTTC. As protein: CASKEGGAYGYTF.

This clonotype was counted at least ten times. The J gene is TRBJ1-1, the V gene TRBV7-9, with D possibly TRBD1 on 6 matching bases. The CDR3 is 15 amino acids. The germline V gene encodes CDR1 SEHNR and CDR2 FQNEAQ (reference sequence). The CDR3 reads CATGQSDSSLFEAFF. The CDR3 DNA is TGTGCGACCGGACAGTCGGATTCGTCCCTCTTCGAAGCTTTCTTT. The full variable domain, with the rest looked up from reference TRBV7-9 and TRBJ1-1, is DTGVSQNPRHKITKRGQNVTFRCDPISEHNRLYWYRQTLGQGPEFLTYFQNEAQLEKSRLLSDRFSAERPKGSFSTLEIQRTEQGDSAMYLCATGQSDSSLFEAFFGQGTRLTVV.

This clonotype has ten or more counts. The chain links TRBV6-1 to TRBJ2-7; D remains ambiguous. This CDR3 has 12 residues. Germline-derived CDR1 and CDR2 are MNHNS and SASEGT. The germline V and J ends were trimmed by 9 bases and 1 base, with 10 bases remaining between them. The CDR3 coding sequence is TGTGCCAGTCGGACGAGGTCCTACGAGCAGTACTTC. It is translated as CASRTRSYEQYF.

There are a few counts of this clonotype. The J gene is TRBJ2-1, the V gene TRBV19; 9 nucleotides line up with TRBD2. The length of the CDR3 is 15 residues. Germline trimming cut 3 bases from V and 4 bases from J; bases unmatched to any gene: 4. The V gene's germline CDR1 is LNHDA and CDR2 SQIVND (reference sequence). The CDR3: CASSISGSGYNEQFF. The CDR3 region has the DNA TGTGCCAGTAGTATTAGCGGGAGCGGGTACAATGAGCAGTTCTTC.

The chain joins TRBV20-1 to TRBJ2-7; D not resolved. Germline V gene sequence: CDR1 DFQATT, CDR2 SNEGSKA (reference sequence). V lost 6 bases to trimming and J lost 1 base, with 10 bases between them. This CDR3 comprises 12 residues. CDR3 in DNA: TGCAGTGCCCTATTTACATCCTACGAGCAGTACTTC. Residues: CSALFTSYEQYF.

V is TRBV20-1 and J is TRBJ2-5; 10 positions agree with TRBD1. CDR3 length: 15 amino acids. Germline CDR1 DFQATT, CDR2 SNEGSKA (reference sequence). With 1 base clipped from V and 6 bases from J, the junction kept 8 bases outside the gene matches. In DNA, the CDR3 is TGCAGTGCTAGAGCCACGGGACAGGGGTTGAAGACCCAGTACTTC. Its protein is CSARATGQGLKTQYF.

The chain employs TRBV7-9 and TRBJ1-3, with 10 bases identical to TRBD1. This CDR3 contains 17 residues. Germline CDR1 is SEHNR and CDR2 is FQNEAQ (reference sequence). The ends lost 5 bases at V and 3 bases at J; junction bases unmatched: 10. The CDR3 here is CASSTPSTGGYGNTIYF. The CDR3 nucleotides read TGTGCCAGCAGCACGCCTTCGACAGGGGGCTATGGAAACACCATATATTTT.

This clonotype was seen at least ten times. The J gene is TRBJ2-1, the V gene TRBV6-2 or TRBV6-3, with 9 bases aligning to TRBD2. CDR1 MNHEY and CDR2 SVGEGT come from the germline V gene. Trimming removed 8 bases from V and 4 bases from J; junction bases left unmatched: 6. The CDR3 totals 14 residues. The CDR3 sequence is CASDRAGGYNEQFF. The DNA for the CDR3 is TGTGCCAGCGACCGCGCGGGAGGGTACAATGAGCAGTTCTTC.

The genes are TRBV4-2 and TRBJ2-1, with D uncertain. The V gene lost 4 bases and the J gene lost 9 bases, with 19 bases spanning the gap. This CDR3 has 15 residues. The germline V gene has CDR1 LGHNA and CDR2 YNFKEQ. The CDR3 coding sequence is TGTGCCAGCAGCCGACCGACGGAGAGTTACGGTGAGCAGTTCTTC. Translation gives CASSRPTESYGEQFF.

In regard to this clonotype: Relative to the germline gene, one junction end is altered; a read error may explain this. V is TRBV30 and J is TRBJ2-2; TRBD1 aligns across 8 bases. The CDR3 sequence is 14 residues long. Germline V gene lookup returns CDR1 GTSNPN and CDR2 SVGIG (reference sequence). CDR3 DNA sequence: TGTGCCTGGAGCTACGGGACAGGAGGCGGGGAGCTGGTTTTT. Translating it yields CAWSYGTGGGELVF.

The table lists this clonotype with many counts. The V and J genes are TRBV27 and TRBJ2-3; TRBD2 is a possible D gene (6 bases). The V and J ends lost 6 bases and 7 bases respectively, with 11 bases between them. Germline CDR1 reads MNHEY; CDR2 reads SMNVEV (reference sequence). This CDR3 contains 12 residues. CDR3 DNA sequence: TGTGCCAGCAGCCGAGGAGGGAATACGCAGTATTTT. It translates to CASSRGGNTQYF.

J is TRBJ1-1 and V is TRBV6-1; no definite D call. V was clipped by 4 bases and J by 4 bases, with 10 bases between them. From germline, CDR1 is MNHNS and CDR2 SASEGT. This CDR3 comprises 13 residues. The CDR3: CASSGAGLTEAFF. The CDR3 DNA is TGTGCCAGCAGTGGTGCGGGTCTCACTGAAGCTTTCTTT.

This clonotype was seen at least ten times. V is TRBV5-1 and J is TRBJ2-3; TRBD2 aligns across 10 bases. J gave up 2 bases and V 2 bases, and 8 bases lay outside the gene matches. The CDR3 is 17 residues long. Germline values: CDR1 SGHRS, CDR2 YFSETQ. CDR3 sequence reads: CASSLLGLAGDTDTQYF. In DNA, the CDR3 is TGCGCCAGCAGCTTACTCGGGCTAGCGGGAGACACAGATACGCAGTATTTT.